Following are 22 T cell receptor beta chains from one sample sequenced in a study of early T cells in non-severe SARS-CoV-2 infection. One entry per CDR3 protein, called by TCRdb with MiXCR from the 5' RACE reads. The sample holds approximately 89,000 distinct CDR3 sequences; around 15% are singletons and the top ten take approximately 3.3%. Sequenced material: whole blood. The source of these receptors is an adult who was a healthcare worker with PCR-confirmed SARS-CoV-2 infection or an uninfected control (not recorded which).

This clonotype has a handful of counts. V usage is TRBV29-1 and J usage is TRBJ2-5; 7 bases fit TRBD1. CDR3 length: 13 amino acids. Germline CDR1 is SQVTM and CDR2 is ANQGSEA. The J segment lost 4 bases and the V segment lost 4 bases, leaving 6 bases of the junction unmatched. The CDR3 here is CSVGTGGRETQYF. CDR3 in DNA: TGCAGCGTTGGGACAGGAGGTCGAGAGACCCAGTACTTC. The whole variable domain, filled in from reference TRBV29-1 and TRBJ2-5, reads SAVISQKPSRDICQRGTSLTIQCQVDSQVTMMFWYRQQPGQSLTLIATANQGSEATYESGFVIDKFPISRPNLTFSTLTVSNMSPEDSSIYLCSVGTGGRETQYFGPGTRLLVL.

This clonotype was observed a few times. The chain joins TRBV15 to TRBJ2-5, with TRBD2 identical over 9 bases. The germline V gene has CDR1 LNHNV and CDR2 YYDKDF (reference sequence). V shed 4 bases and J 5 bases; nucleotides not matched to a gene: 5. CDR3 size: 14 residues. This CDR3 is CATSKGGLAETQYF. As DNA, the CDR3 is TGTGCCACCAGCAAAGGGGGACTAGCTGAGACCCAGTACTTC.

This clonotype was seen only a few times. V is TRBV30 and J is TRBJ1-6, with TRBD1 matching over 8 bases. The junction had 8 bases not matched to a gene; V was cut back by 7 bases and J by 9 bases. The CDR3 is 13 residues long. Germline V gene lookup returns CDR1 GTSNPN and CDR2 SVGIG (reference sequence). The CDR3 coding sequence is TGTGCCTCCCGGGACAGGAGCCTTTCACCCCTCCACTTT. This translates into CASRDRSLSPLHF.

The chain recombines TRBV6-1 with TRBJ2-3; D unresolved. Germline loops: CDR1 MNHNS, CDR2 SASEGT. The CDR3 contains 14 residues. V gave up 3 bases and J gave up 2 bases, with 9 bases separating them. Written as DNA, the CDR3 is TGTGCCAGCAGTGATGGGGAAAACACAGATACGCAGTATTTT. It yields the protein CASSDGENTDTQYF.

Only a few counts were recorded for this clonotype. The chain combines TRBV19 with TRBJ2-5, with D perhaps TRBD2 (6 bases). The ends were cut back, 3 bases at V and 9 bases at J, with 14 bases in the middle. Germline CDR1 is LNHDA and CDR2 is SQIVND (reference sequence). The CDR3 is 13 amino acids. This chain's CDR3 is CASSILGGRAQYF. The CDR3, as DNA: TGTGCCAGTAGTATCTTAGGAGGGCGGGCCCAGTACTTC.

This chain links TRBV12-3 or TRBV12-4 with TRBJ1-5; D remains ambiguous. V gave up 5 bases and J gave up 0 bases, with 11 bases separating them. This CDR3 region has 15 residues. CDR3 bases: TGTGCCAGCAGTGCAGGAGTGGATAGCAATCAGCCCCAGCATTTT. Encoded protein: CASSAGVDSNQPQHF.

Many counts were recorded for this clonotype. This chain joins TRBV5-1 and TRBJ2-7; D perhaps matches TRBD2 (5 bases). Between the trimmed V and J ends, which lost 3 bases and 7 bases, there was a span of 17 bases. This CDR3 has 14 residues. CDR1 and CDR2 (germline): SGHRS, YFSETQ. The CDR3 sequence is CASSSYSRRGEQYF. The DNA of the CDR3 is TGCGCCAGCAGCTCATACTCCCGACGAGGGGAGCAGTACTTC.

The chain uses TRBV19 and TRBJ2-5; D is perhaps TRBD1 or TRBD2 (5 bases each). The V gene lost 5 bases and the J gene lost 4 bases, with 8 bases spanning the gap. This CDR3 is 12 amino acids long. Germline V gene sequence: CDR1 LNHDA, CDR2 SQIVND (reference sequence). The CDR3 DNA reads TGTGCCAGTAGTTTTGGGGGAGAGACCCAGTACTTC. Amino acids: CASSFGGETQYF.

Ten or more counts support this clonotype. The chain links TRBV7-8 to TRBJ2-2; TRBD1 might be the D (5 bases). V dropped 7 bases and J dropped 5 bases, with 11 bases sitting between them. This CDR3 is 13 amino acids long. Germline loops: CDR1 SGHVS, CDR2 FQNEAQ. CDR3 sequence: CASTLRVTGELFF. In nucleotides, the CDR3 is TGTGCCAGCACCCTCAGGGTGACCGGGGAGCTGTTTTTT.

This clonotype was seen ten or more times. The chain has TRBV30 and TRBJ2-2; D gene uncertain. The CDR3 extends over 11 amino acids. Germline assignment: CDR1 GTSNPN and CDR2 SVGIG (reference sequence). Deletions cut 2 bases from V and 9 bases from J, with 7 bases between. CDR3 sequence reads: CAWSPSRELFF. The CDR3, as DNA: TGTGCCTGGAGTCCCTCCCGGGAGCTGTTTTTT.

This clonotype was counted many times. The V call is TRBV14, the J call TRBJ2-5, with D tentatively TRBD1 (6 bases). Germline lookup yields CDR1 SGHDN and CDR2 FVKESK. The CDR3 length is 15 residues. The ends were cut back, 2 bases at V and 4 bases at J, with 14 bases in the middle. The CDR3, as DNA: TGTGCCAGCAGCCAAACCCTTACAGGGATAGAGACCCAGTACTTC. This sequence encodes CASSQTLTGIETQYF. The variable domain in full, completed from reference TRBV14 and TRBJ2-5, reads EAGVTQFPSHSVIEKGQTVTLRCDPISGHDNLYWYRRVMGKEIKFLLHFVKESKQDESGMPNNRFLAERTGGTYSTLKVQPAELEDSGVYFCASSQTLTGIETQYFGPGTRLLVL.

This clonotype was observed many times. The rearrangement uses TRBV29-1 and TRBJ2-1; perhaps TRBD2 as D (6 bases). The CDR3 contains 15 residues. The V gene lost 4 bases and the J gene lost 8 bases, with 21 bases spanning the gap. From germline, CDR1 is SQVTM and CDR2 ANQGSEA. CDR3 region: CSVAGGRDVRDEQFF. The CDR3 region has the DNA TGCAGCGTTGCCGGGGGAAGGGACGTTCGCGATGAGCAGTTCTTC.

There are a few counts of this clonotype. V gene TRBV3-1 combines with J gene TRBJ2-3; D gene ambiguous. CDR1 and CDR2 (germline): LGHDT, YNNKEL (reference sequence). The CDR3 is 11 amino acids. V lost 1 base, J lost 14 bases, and 10 bases lay in between. CDR3 nucleotides: TGTGCCAGCAGCCAAGGGACCCTATCGTATTTT. Translating gives CASSQGTLSYF.

A few counts support this clonotype. The CDR3 loop is CASSRGTSGMVGGDEQFF. CDR3 bases: TGCGCCAGCAGCCGGGGGACTAGCGGGATGGTCGGCGGCGATGAGCAGTTCTTC. V gene TRBV5-1 combines with J gene TRBJ2-1, with TRBD2 matching over 13 bases. The CDR3 extends over 18 amino acids. Germline V gene data show CDR1 as SGHRS and CDR2 as YFSETQ. After removal of 4 bases from V and 8 bases from J, the junction contained 15 bases not matched to a gene. The entire variable domain, with the rest obtained from reference TRBV5-1 and TRBJ2-1, is as follows: KAGVTQTPRYLIKTRGQQVTLSCSPISGHRSVSWYQQTPGQGLQFLFEYFSETQRNKGNFPGRFSGRQFSNSRSEMNVSTLELGDSALYLCASSRGTSGMVGGDEQFFGPGTRLTVL.

V usage is TRBV29-1 and J usage is TRBJ1-2; 9 bases are a match to TRBD1. The germline gives CDR1 SQVTM, CDR2 ANQGSEA. V dropped 5 bases and J dropped 2; count of bases not matched to a gene: 3. The CDR3 has 13 amino acids. CDR3: CSVRTGENYGYTF. The CDR3 nucleotides are TGCAGCGTTCGGACAGGGGAAAACTATGGCTACACCTTC.

The sample holds a few counts of this clonotype. V gene TRBV7-9 combines with J gene TRBJ2-5, with D perhaps TRBD1 (7 bases). Trimming took 5 bases from V and 5 from J, leaving 18 bases between them. Looked up from germline, CDR1 is SEHNR and CDR2 is FQNEAQ (reference sequence). CDR3 length: 15 residues. For the CDR3, the DNA is TGTGCCAGCAGCCTAGACAGGGACTTAGCGGAGACCCAGTACTTC. Translated: CASSLDRDLAETQYF.

The chain joins TRBV20-1 to TRBJ2-7, with 13 nucleotides matching TRBD2. This CDR3 has 15 amino acids. The V and J ends lost 5 bases and 3 bases, in that order; junction bases with no gene match: 7. Germline V CDR1 and CDR2: DFQATT, SNEGSKA (reference sequence). The CDR3 DNA follows: TGCAGTGCTCCACTGACTAGCGGGGGGTTCTACGAGCAGTACTTC. This sequence encodes CSAPLTSGGFYEQYF.

The rearrangement joins TRBV28 to TRBJ2-7; a weak D match, TRBD2 (6 bases). This CDR3 has 13 residues. Germline assignment: CDR1 MDHEN and CDR2 SYDVKM. Trimming took off 2 bases at V and 5 bases at J, with 10 bases between the two ends. The CDR3 DNA reads as TGTGCCAGCAGTTTAGTGCAGCGGGACGAGCAGTACTTC. Encoded protein: CASSLVQRDEQYF.

This clonotype was counted many times. The chain carries TRBV13 and TRBJ1-2, with 8 bases lining up with TRBD1. The V segment lost 5 bases and the J segment 6 bases; nucleotides outside the gene matches: 11. The CDR3 is 15 amino acids. Per germline, CDR1 PRHDT and CDR2 FYEKMQ (reference sequence). CDR3 amino acids: CASSRPTDREDGYTF. CDR3 sequence (DNA): TGTGCCAGCAGCAGACCGACGGACAGGGAAGATGGCTACACCTTC.

The genes are TRBV3-1 and TRBJ2-2; 8 bases line up with TRBD2. This CDR3 is 15 amino acids long. V shed 4 bases and J 6 bases; nucleotides not matched to a gene: 7. Germline lookup yields CDR1 LGHDT and CDR2 YNNKEL (reference sequence). The CDR3 reads CASSRGLGYAGELFF. As DNA, the CDR3 is TGTGCCAGCAGCCGGGGACTAGGATATGCCGGGGAGCTGTTTTTT.

This clonotype was seen a handful of times. The rearrangement uses TRBV9 and TRBJ2-1, with TRBD2 as a possible D gene (7 bases). CDR1 SGDLS and CDR2 YYNGEE come from the germline V gene. The V end lost 5 bases, the J end lost 0 bases, and 15 bases lay between the germline ends. The CDR3 is 16 residues long. In DNA form, the CDR3 reads TGTGCCAGCAGTCCGAGGGGGGACTACTCCTACAATGAGCAGTTCTTC. Amino acids: CASSPRGDYSYNEQFF.

Written as DNA, the CDR3 is TGCAGCGGTGGTAGCGGGAGTCCCTACGAGCAGTACTTC. The encoded protein is CSGGSGSPYEQYF. This rearrangement joins TRBV29-1 to TRBJ2-7; the match to TRBD2 covers 9 bases. Trimming cost V 7 bases and J 2 bases; bases outside gene matches: 6. Looked up from germline, CDR1 is SQVTM and CDR2 is ANQGSEA. This CDR3 is built from 13 residues.